This T cell receptor (beta chain) is from a study of shared clonotypes between healthy human individuals. The V gene's germline CDR1 is LNHDA and CDR2 SQIVND (reference sequence). The CDR3 is 11 residues long. With 8 bases removed from V and 4 bases from J, the gap between germline ends came to 8 bases. General observations from the study: In having few donors, the study represented limited genetic and exposure-history diversity.

The donors were adults (healthy and HIV-negative) with no recent acute infections or vaccinations. The table came from immunoSEQ multiplex PCR; TCRdb's copy has only in-frame clones and leaves some out. The profile shows about 600,000 clones, around three quarters of them singletons. For this clone: Antigen specificity is unknown.

Input material: PBMCs. The TCR was taken from a woman between 40 and 50 years old in good health. Some clones in this sample may be carry-over from other donors' samples. The chain links TRBV19 to TRBJ2-5, with D tentatively TRBD2 (5 bases). CDR3 nucleotide sequence: TGTGCCAGTGGAGGAGGAGAGACCCAGTACTTC. Amino acids: CASGGGETQYF.